This T cell receptor (beta chain) was sequenced during a study of PD-L1 blockade in urothelial cancer. With respect to this clone: The antigen is not known.

Study-wide findings and caveats: At 3 weeks on treatment, tumor-associated clones expanded more with durable benefit.

The ends lost 7 bases at V and 5 bases at J; junction bases unmatched: 9. Germline V lookup: CDR1 SQVTM, CDR2 ANQGSEA. The CDR3 loop spans 14 amino acids. Time point given: peripheral blood 6 weeks after treatment start. Synthetic templates analogous to TCR were spiked into all PCRs individually. TCRdb keeps only in-frame clones here, not all; method: immunoSEQ multiplex PCR. The sample lists over 100,000 clones, about 91% occurring once. The TCR comes from a man aged 55 to 70 with urothelial cancer. Specimen: PBMCs, collected around atezolizumab (anti-PD-L1) treatment. The V call is TRBV29-1, the J call TRBJ2-1; 9 nucleotides match TRBD1. The CDR3 spells CSAGGGTGNNEQFF. In nucleotides, the CDR3 is TGCAGCGCCGGAGGGGGGACAGGGAACAATGAGCAGTTCTTC.